This T cell receptor (beta chain) was identified in a study of lymphopenia after photon versus proton radiotherapy. General study findings and limits: Photon-treated patients lost naive T cells and TCR diversity; proton-treated stayed stable. Post-nadir diversity loss with photons came from oligoclonal expansion, particularly CD8+ Temra cells.

Germline V gives CDR1 SEHNR, CDR2 FQNEAQ (reference sequence). CDR3 length equals 16 residues. Trimming took 3 bases from V and 4 from J, leaving 17 bases between them. Worth noting for this clone: What it binds is not known.

Profiling relied on immunoSEQ multiplex PCR, and the TCRdb table lists in-frame clones only, not all of them. The sample contains fewer than 45,000 clones, approximately 86% of which appear only once. This sequence originates from a woman in her 70s with pancreatic cancer. Some clones in this sample may be carry-over from other donors' samples. The sample here was peripheral blood, taken from a patient treated with proton-based radiotherapy. The chain recombines TRBV7-9 with TRBJ2-3; tentatively, D is TRBD2 (5 bases). CDR3 DNA: TGTGCCAGCAGCTTCTCCTTATCGGGAACATCAGATACGCAGTATTTT. As protein: CASSFSLSGTSDTQYF.